The following is a TCR beta chain sequence with its context. Authors' processing steps: Estimated nucleated cell counts came from reference gene primer amplification. The repertoire was sequenced with immunoSEQ multiplex PCR; TCRdb's copy has only in-frame clones and lacks some. V and J calls and clone size are those listed in that table; D and trimming were worked out from the DNA. The table has 85,000 to 100,000 clones, around 90% seen once. These data are taken from a study of blood T cell repertoires in COVID-19. Overall study: Sites across the United States, Italy and Spain contributed samples from acute and convalescent COVID-19. PBMCs, B-cell-depleted T cells, or T cells were the source of the cDNA or gDNA that made up the material.

Trimming took off 2 bases at V and 2 bases at J, with 13 bases between the two ends. Looked up from germline, CDR1 is MNHEY and CDR2 is SVGEGT. CDR3 length: 15 residues. This chain joins TRBV6-2 or TRBV6-3 and TRBJ2-7; D may be TRBD1 (6 bases). The specimen sequenced was peripheral blood. The receptor was derived from a man in his fifties or sixties with COVID-19, enrolled during active disease. The CDR3 here is CASSYQAGVPYEQYF. The DNA for the CDR3 is TGTGCCAGCAGTTACCAGGCAGGGGTACCCTACGAGCAGTACTTC.